The rows below give T cell receptor beta chains drawn from one sample of a study of shared clonotypes between healthy human individuals. The repertoire was sequenced with immunoSEQ multiplex PCR; TCRdb's copy has only in-frame clones and lacks some. The repertoire consists of about 980,000 clones, with 70% to 85% occurring once and the leading ten covering roughly 1.5%. Input material: memory CD4+ T cells sorted from blood. These TCRs come from a young man in good health. The CDR3 runs from the conserved cysteine through the conserved F or W. Fields, in order: D gene, J gene, clone size, V gene, CDR3 DNA, CDR3 protein. D genes are given only for firm matches. Clone size is stated in some rows and not others, as once, few, many or a class when expanded.

TRBD1	TRBJ1-5	few	TRBV7-2	TGTGCCAGCAGCCACAGGGGGGGGCCCCAGCATTTT	CASSHRGGPQHF
TRBD1	TRBJ2-1	-	TRBV11-3	TGTGCCAGCAGCGGCGTCGGGACAGGGGGCAACTTTAATGAGCAGTTCTTC	CASSGVGTGGNFNEQFF
-	TRBJ2-7	-	TRBV19	TGTGCCAGTAGTATAGCAGGGGTAAGCTACGAGCAGTACTTC	CASSIAGVSYEQYF
-	TRBJ1-6	-	TRBV6-1	TGTGCCGGCATGACGTCCTTCTATAATTCACCCCTCCACTTT	CAGMTSFYNSPLHF
TRBD1	TRBJ1-1	-	TRBV19	TGTGCCAGTAGATACGGACAGGCGAACACTGAAGCTTTCTTT	CASRYGQANTEAFF
-	TRBJ2-5	-	TRBV27	TGTGCCAGCAGTTTAAGGGTCAAAGAGACCCAGTACTTC	CASSLRVKETQYF
-	TRBJ1-2	-	TRBV27	TGTGCCAGCAGCCCTTTGGGTAGGGACTATGGCTACACCTTC	CASSPLGRDYGYTF
-	TRBJ1-1	-	TRBV6-6	TGTGCCAGCAGAAATCAACTGAACACTGAAGCTTTCTTT	CASRNQLNTEAFF
-	TRBJ1-5	-	TRBV5-1	TGCGCCAGCAGCTTGGCAGGGGATCGCAATCAGCCCCAGCATTTT	CASSLAGDRNQPQHF
TRBD2	TRBJ2-1	-	TRBV5-4	TGTGCCAGCAGCTTAATGGGGACTAGCGGCCCCAGGGGGCTCAATGAGCAGTTCTTC	CASSLMGTSGPRGLNEQFF
-	TRBJ1-1	-	TRBV2	TGTGCCAGCAGTGAACAGGGGAGAACTGAAGCTTTCTTT	CASSEQGRTEAFF
TRBD2	TRBJ2-1	once	TRBV6-6	TGTGCCAGCAGTTGGGGACTAGCGCGCGGCAATGAGCAGTTCTTC	CASSWGLARGNEQFF
TRBD2	TRBJ2-2	-	TRBV19	TGTGCCAGTATGGCAGGGCTAGCGGGAGGTGCCGGGGAGCTGTTTTTT	CASMAGLAGGAGELFF
-	TRBJ2-3	few	TRBV11-2	TGTGCCAGCAGCTTAGATTGGAGGGAACCCCGTTATACGCAGTATTTT	CASSLDWREPRYTQYF
TRBD2	TRBJ2-3	few	TRBV4-1	TGCGCCAGCAGCCAATTACTAGCGGGAGACGATACGCAGTATTTT	CASSQLLAGDDTQYF
-	TRBJ2-7	-	TRBV28	TGTGCCAGCCTGACAGATACCTACGAGCAGTACTTC	CASLTDTYEQYF
-	TRBJ1-5	few	TRBV5-3	TGTGCCAGAAGCTTGGCCAGGGGAGAGCCAGGCCTCTATAGCAATCAGCCCCAGCATTTT	CARSLARGEPGLYSNQPQHF